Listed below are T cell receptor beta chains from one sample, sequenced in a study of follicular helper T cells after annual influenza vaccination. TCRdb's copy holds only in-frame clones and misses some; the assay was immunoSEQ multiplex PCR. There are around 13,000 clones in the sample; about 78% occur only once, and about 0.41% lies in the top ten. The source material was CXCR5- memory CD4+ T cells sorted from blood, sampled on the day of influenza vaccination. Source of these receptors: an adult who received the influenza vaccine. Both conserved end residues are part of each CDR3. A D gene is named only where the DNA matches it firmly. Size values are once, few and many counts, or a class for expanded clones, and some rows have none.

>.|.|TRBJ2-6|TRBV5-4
TGTGCCAGCAGTTACAGGGACTCTGGGGCCAACGTCCTGACTTTC
CASSYRDSGANVLTF
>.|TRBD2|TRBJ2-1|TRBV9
TGTGCCAGCAGCGCGGGGATCGGGACTAGCGGGGGGCAATACAATGAGCAGTTCTTC
CASSAGIGTSGGQYNEQFF
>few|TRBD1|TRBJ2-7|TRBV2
TGTGCCAGCAGTGGACCGGGACAGGGACCCTACGAGCAGTACTTC
CASSGPGQGPYEQYF
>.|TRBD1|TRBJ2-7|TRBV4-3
TGCGCCAGCAGCCAGAGGACAGGGGACTACGAGCAGTACTTC
CASSQRTGDYEQYF
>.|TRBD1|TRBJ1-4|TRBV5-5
TGTGCCAGCAGCCTCGGGCCGGGACAGGCTACGATCGGCACTAATGAAAAACTGTTTTTT
CASSLGPGQATIGTNEKLFF
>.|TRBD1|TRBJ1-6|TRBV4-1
TGCGCCAGCAGCCAACTCGCCCTTGTGAGGGGGCCGGCACCCCTCCACTTT
CASSQLALVRGPAPLHF
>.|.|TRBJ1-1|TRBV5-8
TGTGCCAGCAGCTTGGTCGCCGCCCGGAACACTGAAGCTTTCTTT
CASSLVAARNTEAFF
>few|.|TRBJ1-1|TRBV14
TGTGCCAGCAGCATAAGTTTGAACACTGAAGCTTTCTTT
CASSISLNTEAFF
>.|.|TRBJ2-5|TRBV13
TGTGCCAGCAGCTTAGACAGGGTGGAGACCCAGTACTTC
CASSLDRVETQYF
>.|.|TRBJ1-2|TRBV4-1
TGCGCCAGCAGCCAAGATAAGGGGGGACTGACTAACTATGGCTACACCTTC
CASSQDKGGLTNYGYTF
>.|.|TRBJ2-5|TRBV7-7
TGTGCTAGCAGCTTAGACGGATGGCAGACCCAGTACTTC
CASSLDGWQTQYF
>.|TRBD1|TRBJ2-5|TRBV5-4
TGTGCCAGCAGCTTGTGGGACAGGCTCGGAGAGACCCAGTACTTC
CASSLWDRLGETQYF
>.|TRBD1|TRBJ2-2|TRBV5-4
TGTGCCAGCAGCCCCCGGACAGGGGGGGGGACCGGGGAGCTGTTTTTT
CASSPRTGGGTGELFF
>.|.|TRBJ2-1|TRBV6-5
TGTGCCAGCAGTTACCGGGGGCCGTCCTACAATGAGCAGTTCTTC
CASSYRGPSYNEQFF
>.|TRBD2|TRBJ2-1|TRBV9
TGTGCCAGCAGCCTCGCGGGGGGCTACAATGAGCAGTTCTTC
CASSLAGGYNEQFF
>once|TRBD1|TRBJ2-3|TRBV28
TGTGCCAGCACCCTCGACAGGGGGCGGACAGATACGCAGTATTTT
CASTLDRGRTDTQYF
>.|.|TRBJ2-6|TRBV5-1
TGCGCCAGCAAGTTCAGCTCTGGGGCCAACGTCCTGACTTTC
CASKFSSGANVLTF
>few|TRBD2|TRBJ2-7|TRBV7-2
TGTGCCAGCAGCCAGGGACTAGCGGGTCACGAGCAGTACTTC
CASSQGLAGHEQYF
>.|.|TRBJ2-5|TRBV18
TGTGCCAGCTCATCGATCGCGGGGCAAGAGACCCAGTACTTC
CASSSIAGQETQYF
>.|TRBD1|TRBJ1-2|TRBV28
TGTGCCAGCAGCCGCGACAGGGGAAGAGCTAACTATGGCTACACCTTC
CASSRDRGRANYGYTF
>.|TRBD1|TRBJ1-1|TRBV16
TGTGCCAGCAGCCGAAGACAGGGCCCGAGGGCTTTCTTT
CASSRRQGPRAFF
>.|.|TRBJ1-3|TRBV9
TGTGCCAGCAGCCCGAATATCGGCGGCCACTCTGGAAACACCATATATTTT
CASSPNIGGHSGNTIYF
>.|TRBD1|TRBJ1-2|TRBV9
TGTGCCAGCAGCGTTAGAACAGGGGATAATGGCTACACCTTC
CASSVRTGDNGYTF
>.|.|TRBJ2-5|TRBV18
TGTGCCAGCTCACCACCGGCCAAAGAGACCCAGTACTTC
CASSPPAKETQYF
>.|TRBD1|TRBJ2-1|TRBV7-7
TGTGCCAGCAGCACCGGGACAGACCACTACAATGAGCAGTTCTTC
CASSTGTDHYNEQFF
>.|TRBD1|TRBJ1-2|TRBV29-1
TGCAGCGTTGTCGTGGACAGGGTAATCTATGGCTACACCTTC
CSVVVDRVIYGYTF
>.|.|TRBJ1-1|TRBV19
TGTGCCAGTACCCGGGACGGAGTGAACACTGAAGCTTTCTTT
CASTRDGVNTEAFF
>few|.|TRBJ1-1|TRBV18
TGTGCCAGCTCATACGGGAACATGAACACTGAAGCTTTCTTT
CASSYGNMNTEAFF
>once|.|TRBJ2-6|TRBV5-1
TGCGCCAGCAGCTTGTTCGCAGGCTCTGGGGCCAACGTCCTGACTTTC
CASSLFAGSGANVLTF
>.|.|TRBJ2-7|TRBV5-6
TGTGCCAGCAGCTTGTGGCCTAGTAAGAAAAACGAGCAGTACTTC
CASSLWPSKKNEQYF
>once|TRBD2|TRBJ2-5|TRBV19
TGTGCCAGTAGTGGGGGGCCGGGACTAGCTGCCGGCGAGACCCAGTACTTC
CASSGGPGLAAGETQYF
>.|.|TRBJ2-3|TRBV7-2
TGTGCCAGCAGCTACCAAGGAGGGGGGTGGGCAACAGATACGCAGTATTTT
CASSYQGGGWATDTQYF
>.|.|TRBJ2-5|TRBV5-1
TGCGCCAGCAGCTTGGCCGGTAGGAACCAAGAGACCCAGTACTTC
CASSLAGRNQETQYF
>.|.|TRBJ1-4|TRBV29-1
TGCAGCATTTCCCACGTTGGGGATGAAAAACTGTTTTTT
CSISHVGDEKLFF
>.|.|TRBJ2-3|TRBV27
TGTGCCAGCAGTTTATCGAGGCTATCCACAGATACGCAGTATTTT
CASSLSRLSTDTQYF
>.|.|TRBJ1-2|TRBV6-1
TGTGCCAGCAGTGAAGGTGGGGGTGGCTATGGCTACACCTTC
CASSEGGGGYGYTF
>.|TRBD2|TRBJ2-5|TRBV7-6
TGTGCCAGCAGCTTATGGCCTCCGGGACTAGCGGGGATCCAAGAGACCCAGTACTTC
CASSLWPPGLAGIQETQYF
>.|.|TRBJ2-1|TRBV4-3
TGCGCCAGCAGTGCAGGACGGGGACTTCGCAATGAGCAGTTCTTC
CASSAGRGLRNEQFF
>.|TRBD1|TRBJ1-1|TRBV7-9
TGTGCCAGCAGCTTACAGGGGGGAGGGAACACTGAAGCTTTCTTT
CASSLQGGGNTEAFF
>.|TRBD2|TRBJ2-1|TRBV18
TGTGCCAGCTCGTCCTTCGTACTAGCGGGGGAATACAATGAGCAGTTCTTC
CASSSFVLAGEYNEQFF
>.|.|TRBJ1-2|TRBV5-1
TGCGCCAGCAGCTTGGCTAGTCGGAGGGGAGGCTACACCTTC
CASSLASRRGGYTF
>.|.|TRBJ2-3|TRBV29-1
TGCAGCGTTGATAGGCCGGGTTCTAGCACAGATACGCAGTATTTT
CSVDRPGSSTDTQYF
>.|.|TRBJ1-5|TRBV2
TGTGCCAGCAATGAACAGGGTCGGGGTCAGCCCCAGCATTTT
CASNEQGRGQPQHF
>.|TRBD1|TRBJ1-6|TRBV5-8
TGTGCCAGCAGCCCTAAGGGCCAGGGGGTTACACCCCTCCACTTT
CASSPKGQGVTPLHF
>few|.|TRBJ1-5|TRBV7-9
TGTGCCAGCAGCCCCGGGACCTCTAATCAGCCCCAGCATTTT
CASSPGTSNQPQHF
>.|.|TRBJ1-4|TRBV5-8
TGTGCCAGCGCGGGGGCAGGAACAACTAATGAAAAACTGTTTTTT
CASAGAGTTNEKLFF
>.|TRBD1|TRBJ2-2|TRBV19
TGTGCCAGTACACCGGGACAGGGAAATGGGGAGCTGTTTTTT
CASTPGQGNGELFF
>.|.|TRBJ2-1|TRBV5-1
TGCGCCAGCAGCCCTCCCAAGGGGTTTTACAATGAGCAGTTCTTC
CASSPPKGFYNEQFF
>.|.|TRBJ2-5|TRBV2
TGTGCCAGCAGTGGGGAGAAGTGGGGGACCCAGTACTTC
CASSGEKWGTQYF
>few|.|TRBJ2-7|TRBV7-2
TGTGCCAGCAGCCCCACTCGAGTCGAGCAGTACTTC
CASSPTRVEQYF
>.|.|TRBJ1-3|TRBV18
TGTGCCAGCTCACCCCCAGGGCGAGGAAACACCATATATTTT
CASSPPGRGNTIYF